The entry below gives a single T cell receptor (beta chain) sequence along with its context. Patients in Seattle were enrolled during active infection, then followed longitudinally. This sample is drawn from a study of blood T cell repertoires in COVID-19. As for the study in general: PBMCs, B-cell-depleted T cells, or T cells were the source of the cDNA or gDNA that made up the material.

The CDR3 contains 13 residues. Germline V lookup: CDR1 LNHDA, CDR2 SQIVND (reference sequence). The germline V and J ends were trimmed by 7 bases and 4 bases, with 13 bases remaining between them. The authors' processing: Estimates of nucleated cell counts were drawn from the amplification of reference gene primers. TCRdb's table, derived via immunoSEQ multiplex PCR, lists solely in-frame clones and lacks some. V and J calls and clone size are as listed in that table; D and trimming were resolved from the DNA. In the table there are about 260,000 clones, around 90% of which are singletons. The source of this sequence is a woman in her sixties or seventies with COVID-19, enrolled during active disease. The chain links TRBV19 to TRBJ1-1, with a weak D call TRBD1 (5 bases). Sequencing was carried out using peripheral blood. The CDR3, as DNA: TGTGCCAGTATTGGGGGGATAGGCACTGAAGCTTTCTTT. Translation: CASIGGIGTEAFF. The whole variable domain, filled in from reference TRBV19 and TRBJ1-1, reads DGGITQSPKYLFRKEGQNVTLSCEQNLNHDAMYWYRQDPGQGLRLIYYSQIVNDFQKGDIAEGYSVSREKKESFPLTVTSAQKNPTAFYLCASIGGIGTEAFFGQGTRLTVV.